The clone carrying this TCR beta chain has just one count. Antigen: not known. Using immunoSEQ multiplex PCR, the repertoire was profiled, and TCRdb retains in-frame clones only, with some absent. The sample carries approximately 100,000 clones, about 90% recorded once. The data were obtained in a study of T cell responses to AZD1222 COVID-19 vaccine. There are 13 residues in the CDR3. The V end lost 3 bases, the J end lost 4 bases, and 9 bases lay between the germline ends. Whole-study results and caveats: At 160-218 and 743-854, vaccine-associated CD4 TCRs were dominant, and they spanned spike.

The genes are TRBV12-3 or TRBV12-4 and TRBJ1-1; no reliable D call. The sequence came from an adult in good health. The sample consisted of peripheral blood, taken on day 0 of AZD1222 vaccination. CDR3: CASSFAGITEAFF. In nucleotides, the CDR3 is TGTGCCAGCAGTTTTGCGGGGATCACTGAAGCTTTCTTT.